This T cell receptor (beta chain) was sequenced for a study of blood T cells in healthy people across ages. The CDR3 length is 13 residues. Germline lookup yields CDR1 SGHTA and CDR2 FQGNSA. The germline V and J ends were trimmed by 0 bases and 8 bases, with 10 bases remaining between them. It was with a sample-barcoded 5' primer and a J-beta primer mix that a second PCR of roughly 6 to 11 cycles was run. TCRdb reprocessed the 5' RACE reads with MiXCR, giving one entry per CDR3 protein. In the table there are almost 550,000 distinct CDR3 sequences, around 24% of which are singletons. The same data also contributed to another study, on T cells of mothers and their children. That report notes: The study sampled a few healthy Caucasian mothers and their six children. Every microgram of extracted RNA entered cDNA synthesis, around 1.5 ug per 15 ul. For each mother, over 9.5 million TCR beta CDR3 reads were obtained, and for each child, around 3 million. Relative to unrelated pairs, biologically related mother-child dyads exhibited marginally greater, non-significant overlap.

Sequences were obtained from blood. V usage is TRBV7-2 and J usage is TRBJ1-2; the D gene is possibly TRBD1 (6 bases). The receptor's source is a boy aged 5-17 years in good health. The CDR3 sequence: CASSLAQGFGYTF. The CDR3 bases are TGTGCCAGCAGCTTAGCTCAGGGGTTCGGCTACACCTTC. Using reference TRBV7-2 and TRBJ1-2 for the parts outside the CDR3, the full variable domain is GAGVSQSPSNKVTEKGKDVELRCDPISGHTALYWYRQSLGQGLEFLIYFQGNSAPDKSGLPSDRFSAERTGGSVSTLTIQRTQQEDSAVYLCASSLAQGFGYTFGSGTRLTVV.